Listed here are 30 T cell receptor beta chains from one sample, sequenced in a study of tumor-infiltrating lymphocytes in primary liver carcinoma. The investigators made TCR beta cDNA from about 500 ng total RNA, using a constant-region primer. Slightly modified ARM-PCR with three nested multiplex PCR rounds yielded TCR beta libraries. Forward primers for TRBV1-TRBV30 and a C-beta reverse primer served the first two PCR rounds, at about 10 cycles each. Via MiXCR, TCRdb re-called the multiplex PCR reads, giving one row per CDR3 protein. The table shows 70,000 to 85,000 distinct CDR3 sequences, with about 64% occurring only once. Each 20-30 mg portion of unsorted bulk tissue served as the source for co-extraction of RNA and DNA. The sample was liver tumor tissue from sampling region 4. Sample subset: tumor region T4, right-lateral pole. These receptor sequences come from a woman aged 55-70 years with primary liver carcinoma and hepatitis B virus infection.

There are a few counts of this clonotype. V is TRBV9 and J is TRBJ2-5; D may be TRBD1 (7 bases). This CDR3 contains 15 residues. Trimming left V 3 bases short and J 2 bases short, with 14 bases between. Germline CDR1 and CDR2: SGDLS and YYNGEE. The CDR3 is CASSGGGSGQETQYF. As DNA, the CDR3 is TGTGCCAGCAGCGGAGGGGGCAGCGGGCAAGAGACCCAGTACTTC. Looking up the rest from reference TRBV9 and TRBJ2-5 gives the full variable domain: DSGVTQTPKHLITATGQRVTLRCSPRSGDLSVYWYQQSLDQGLQFLIQYYNGEERAKGNILERFSAQQFPDLHSELNLSSLELGDSALYFCASSGGGSGQETQYFGPGTRLLVL.

About this clonotype itself: One junction end disagrees with the germline gene, perhaps due to a read error. The chain recombines TRBV5-4 with TRBJ2-7; 7 bases match TRBD1. The germline V gene has CDR1 SGHNT and CDR2 YYREEE (reference sequence). The CDR3 totals 14 residues. As DNA, the CDR3 is TGTGCCAGCAGCTCCGGGACAGTTCCCTACAAGCAGTACTTC. Translating gives CASSSGTVPYKQYF.

The sample holds many counts of this clonotype. The V and J genes are TRBV6-5 and TRBJ1-2, with 7 bases fitting TRBD1. Trimming at V came to 0 bases and at J to 8 bases, leaving 3 bases not matched to a gene. Germline CDR1 reads MNHEY; CDR2 reads SVGAGI. The length of the CDR3 is 13 residues. The CDR3 protein is CASSYSQGRGYTF. For the CDR3, the DNA is TGTGCCAGCAGTTACTCACAGGGGCGGGGCTACACCTTC.

This chain connects TRBV11-1 to TRBJ2-7, with a possible D match to TRBD2 (6 bases). The germline V gene has CDR1 SGHAT and CDR2 FQDESV (reference sequence). The CDR3 runs to 15 residues. CDR3 residues: CVSSWGGTRTYEQYF. The CDR3 region has the DNA TGTGTAAGTAGCTGGGGCGGGACGAGGACCTACGAGCAGTACTTC.

This clonotype is medium-sized (0.01 to 0.1%) in the sample. The chain uses TRBV11-2 and TRBJ1-6; 9 nucleotides line up with TRBD1. The CDR3 spans 15 residues. The V segment lost 4 bases and the J segment 10 bases; nucleotides outside the gene matches: 8. The V gene's germline CDR1 is SGHAT and CDR2 FQNNGV. The CDR3 DNA is TGTGCCAGCAGCTACAGGGACAGGGAATGGTCACCCCTCCACTTT. This translates into CASSYRDREWSPLHF. Combining the CDR3 with reference TRBV11-2 and TRBJ1-6 gives the whole variable domain EAGVAQSPRYKIIEKRQSVAFWCNPISGHATLYWYQQILGQGPKLLIQFQNNGVVDDSQLPKDRFSAERLKGVDSTLKIQPAKLEDSAVYLCASSYRDREWSPLHFGNGTRLTVT.

In the case of this clonotype: One base away lies a much larger clone, so this may be a sequencing read error. The chain combines TRBV4-1 with TRBJ2-1; D ambiguous. Germline V CDR1 and CDR2: MGHRA, YSYEKL. The V gene lost 5 bases and the J gene lost 8 bases, with 19 bases spanning the gap. The CDR3 is made up of 15 amino acids. CDR3 in amino acids: CASSAEAISWDEQFF. In DNA, the CDR3 is TGCGCCAGCAGCGCTGAGGCGATTAGCTGGGATGAGCAGTTCTTC.

This clonotype was picked up one time. At one end the junction does not follow the germline gene, possibly because of a read error. The chain recombines TRBV28 with TRBJ2-1; D is perhaps TRBD2 (5 bases). CDR1 is MDHEN, CDR2 SYDVKM, per germline. The CDR3 has 15 residues. The CDR3 spells CASSLGSADHNGQFF. The CDR3 region has the DNA TGTGCCAGCAGTTTGGGTAGCGCGGACCACAATGGGCAGTTCTTC.

Concerning this clonotype: A read error is likely, as this CDR3 ends without the conserved phenylalanine or tryptophan. Because the CDR3's place on the DNA is in doubt, the DNA is left out and the CDR3 is given as listed by TCRdb. This chain uses TRBV11-2 with TRBJ2-2; the table's D call, TRBD2, was not checked against the DNA. The CDR3 is 17 amino acids long, termini counted. Germline CDR1 is SGHAT and CDR2 is FQNNGV. CDR3 loop: CASSFWSWEGGTGELFL.

This clonotype was detected only a few times. The chain recombines TRBV28 with TRBJ2-7; 9 bases align to TRBD2. This CDR3 contains 14 residues. Unmatched junction bases numbered 5, after V lost 6 bases and J lost 2 bases. Germline V gene data show CDR1 as MDHEN and CDR2 as SYDVKM. In nucleotides, the CDR3 is TGTGCCAGCAGCCATAGCGGGAGCCCCTACGAGCAGTACTTC. This translates into CASSHSGSPYEQYF. Using reference TRBV28 and TRBJ2-7 for the parts outside the CDR3, the full variable domain is DVKVTQSSRYLVKRTGEKVFLECVQDMDHENMFWYRQDPGLGLRLIYFSYDVKMKEKGDIPEGYSVSREKKERFSLILESASTNQTSMYLCASSHSGSPYEQYFGPGTRLTVT.

This clonotype came up many times. The V gene is TRBV4-2, the J gene TRBJ2-3, with D uncertain. The germline gives CDR1 LGHNA, CDR2 YNFKEQ. The CDR3 spans 14 residues. V lost 1 base to trimming and J lost 1 base, with 6 bases between them. CDR3 amino acids: CASSQVGGTDTQYF. The CDR3, as DNA: TGTGCCAGCAGCCAAGTCGGCGGCACAGATACGCAGTATTTT.

This clonotype was picked up many times. The chain uses TRBV30 and TRBJ1-1; 7 bases line up with TRBD1. The V gene end was trimmed by 0 bases and the J gene end by 3 bases; junction bases not matched to a gene: 7. This CDR3 has 15 residues. The germline CDR1 and CDR2 sequences are GTSNPN and SVGIG (reference sequence). CDR3 bases: TGTGCCTGGAGTGTTATAGGCAGGGGGGACACTGAAGCTTTCTTT. Protein product: CAWSVIGRGDTEAFF. The complete variable domain, with remaining parts taken from reference TRBV30 and TRBJ1-1, reads SQTIHQWPATLVQPVGSPLSLECTVEGTSNPNLYWYRQAAGRGLQLLFYSVGIGQISSEVPQNLSASRPQDRQFILSSKKLLLSDSGFYLCAWSVIGRGDTEAFFGQGTRLTVV.

Sample share makes this clonotype medium-sized. The gene calls are TRBV29-1 and TRBJ2-5, with 7 bases matching TRBD1. This CDR3 is built from 15 residues. After removal of 1 base from V and 4 bases from J, the junction contained 9 bases not matched to a gene. The germline V gene has CDR1 SQVTM and CDR2 ANQGSEA. The CDR3 sequence: CSVEGSTGEGETQYF. The CDR3 region has the DNA TGCAGCGTTGAAGGTTCCACAGGGGAAGGAGAGACCCAGTACTTC.

Comment on this clonotype: At one boundary the junction diverges from the germline segment, which might be a read error. This chain links TRBV4-2 with TRBJ2-2; possibly TRBD1 or TRBD2 for D (6 bases each). The CDR3 consists of 15 residues. Germline loops: CDR1 LGHNA, CDR2 YNFKEQ. The CDR3 sequence: CASCRGLEVIGELLF. The CDR3 coding sequence is TGTGCCAGCTGCCGGGGGCTGGAGGTAATCGGGGAGCTGTTATTT.

About this clonotype: At one end, the junction sequence differs from germline, possibly due to a read error. This chain uses TRBV12-3 or TRBV12-4 with TRBJ1-5, with 9 bases matching TRBD1. The CDR3 length is 15 residues. CDR3 loop: CAGSLVGQGGQPQHF. In nucleotides, the CDR3 is TGTGCCGGCAGTTTAGTGGGACAGGGTGGTCAGCCCCAGCATTTT.

In regard to this clonotype: Because it lacks the conserved phenylalanine or tryptophan at the end, this CDR3 is likely a read error. The genes are TRBV29-1 and TRBJ1-1; the match to TRBD1 covers 9 bases. The V segment lost 7 bases and the J segment 3 bases; nucleotides outside the gene matches: 6. The CDR3 is 13 amino acids. Per the germline V gene, CDR1 is SQVTM and CDR2 is ANQGSEA. The CDR3 is CSALTGGDTEAFL. CDR3 in DNA: TGCAGCGCGCTGACAGGGGGTGACACTGAAGCTTTCCTT.

Concerning this clonotype itself: A read error may produce the germline difference seen at one junction end. The chain is built from TRBV29-1 and TRBJ2-5, with D maybe TRBD1 (5 bases). The CDR3 is made up of 15 amino acids. Germline V lookup: CDR1 SQVTM, CDR2 ANQGSEA. The CDR3 DNA reads TGCAGTGTTGAAGGGGCTAAAGGGGAACAAGAGACTCAGTACTTC. Its translation is CSVEGAKGEQETQYF.

The chain links TRBV7-8 to TRBJ2-7, with unresolved D. Trimming cost V 0 bases and J 4 bases, with 10 bases left between them. The CDR3 runs to 14 residues. Germline V gene lookup returns CDR1 SGHVS and CDR2 FQNEAQ. CDR3 sequence: CASSLARRYYEQYF. CDR3 in DNA: TGTGCCAGCAGCTTAGCAAGGCGGTATTACGAGCAGTACTTC.

In regard to this clonotype: At one end, the junction sequence differs from germline, possibly due to a read error. The CDR3 loop reads CASSLGRMEWGVDEQFF. CDR3 DNA: TGTGCCAGCAGCCTAGGTCGGATGGAGTGGGGTGTCGATGAACAGTTCTTC. The V call is TRBV11-3, the J call TRBJ2-1; D remains unclear. The CDR3 is 17 amino acids. Germline loops: CDR1 SGHNT, CDR2 YENEEA.

There are many counts of this clonotype. This chain's CDR3 is CASSFMTSGRPEQYF. The CDR3 coding sequence is TGTGCCAGCAGTTTCATGACTAGCGGGAGACCCGAGCAGTACTTC. The V and J genes are TRBV28 and TRBJ2-7; TRBD2 matches at 12 bases. CDR1 and CDR2 (germline): MDHEN, SYDVKM. CDR3 length: 15 residues. V was pared by 3 bases and J by 6 bases, with 6 bases of the junction left unmatched.

To note about this clonotype: This could be a read error, since a much larger clone is one nucleotide away. The CDR3 reads CTWRARAKNIQYF. The CDR3 nucleotides read TGTACCTGGAGAGCGAGGGCCAAAAACATTCAGTACTTC. This chain uses TRBV30 with TRBJ2-4; D gene unclear. This CDR3 has 13 residues. Germline V gene lookup returns CDR1 GTSNPN and CDR2 SVGIG (reference sequence).

Details on this clonotype: The junction departs from the called germline gene at one end, perhaps through a read error. V usage is TRBV6-5 and J usage is TRBJ2-6; 7 nucleotides align to TRBD1. This CDR3 spans 17 amino acids. Germline CDR1 MNHEY, CDR2 SVGAGI. As DNA, the CDR3 is TGTGCCATCAGTTTAACCGTGACAGGGATGGGGGCCAACGTCCTGACTTTC. It encodes CAISLTVTGMGANVLTF.

Comments on this clonotype: An end of the junction does not agree with germline; a read error may underlie this. The chain couples TRBV25-1 to TRBJ1-5, with 9 bases identical to TRBD1. Per germline, CDR1 MGHDK and CDR2 SYGVNS. The CDR3 is made up of 14 amino acids. The CDR3 protein is CVSRDRVSNRPQHF. The CDR3 bases are TGTGTCAGCCGGGACAGGGTTTCCAATCGGCCCCAGCATTTT.

The rearrangement links TRBV6-5 to TRBJ1-5, with TRBD1 matching 9 bases. There are 16 residues in the CDR3. From germline, CDR1 is MNHEY and CDR2 SVGAGI. V gave up 5 bases and J gave up 3 bases; unmatched junction bases: 8. The CDR3 nucleotides read TGTGCCAGCAGTGGATTAGGGACAGGGAACAATCAGCCCCAGCATTTT. Residues: CASSGLGTGNNQPQHF.

The chain is built from TRBV12-3 or TRBV12-4 and TRBJ2-1; a weak D match, TRBD1 (6 bases). The CDR3 is 15 residues long. Trimming took off 1 base at V and 12 bases at J, with 19 bases between the two ends. Here the CDR3 DNA reads TGTGCCAGCAGTTTAGTACATGGTGGGGGCATTGCGCAGTTCTTC. Amino acids: CASSLVHGGGIAQFF.

This clonotype has more than one count but fewer than ten. The chain employs TRBV2 and TRBJ1-5, with unresolved D. Germline assignment: CDR1 SNHLY and CDR2 FYNNEI. The CDR3 totals 13 residues. With 6 bases removed from V and 2 bases from J, the gap between germline ends came to 8 bases. Here the CDR3 reads CASRPDRNQPQHF. For the CDR3, the DNA is TGTGCCAGCAGGCCCGACCGCAATCAGCCCCAGCATTTT.

With respect to this clonotype: No conserved phenylalanine or tryptophan is present at the end of the CDR3, so a read error is the likely explanation. CDR3 amino acids: CASSLDPGLAGQFS. The CDR3 bases are TGTGCCAGCAGTTTAGATCCGGGGCTAGCGGGGCAGTTCTCC. V gene TRBV11-2 combines with J gene TRBJ2-1; 8 bases match TRBD2. This CDR3 comprises 14 residues. The V gene's germline CDR1 is SGHAT and CDR2 FQNNGV.

This clonotype was detected only once. The genes are TRBV6-5 and TRBJ2-2; TRBD2 agrees at 7 bases. The CDR3 loop spans 14 amino acids. CDR1 is MNHEY and CDR2 is SVGAGI in the germline V gene. Germline trimming cut 6 bases from V and 9 bases from J; bases unmatched to any gene: 10. The CDR3 region is CASRAGVSTRELFF. CDR3 nucleotide sequence: TGTGCCAGCAGGGCGGGAGTTAGTACCAGGGAGCTGTTTTTT.

As regards this clonotype: Likely a read error: the CDR3 ends without its conserved phenylalanine or tryptophan. It is unclear where the CDR3 begins or ends on the DNA, so no DNA is shown, and the CDR3 is as TCRdb lists it. The CDR3 loop reads CSADRAQETRYS. The V and J genes are TRBV29-1 and TRBJ2-5; the DNA was not compared with TRBD1, the D call given in the table. Germline V lookup: CDR1 SQVTM, CDR2 ANQGSEA. With termini counted, the CDR3 has 12 amino acids.

In its sample, this clonotype was seen once. Germline is not matched at one junction end, which may reflect a read error. In DNA form, the CDR3 reads TGTGCCAGCAGCGCGCGGGGCCTAGGCACAGATACGCACTATTTT. Its protein is CASSARGLGTDTHYF. The rearrangement links TRBV5-5 to TRBJ2-3; possibly TRBD2 for D (6 bases). Germline CDR1 reads SGHKS; CDR2 reads YYEKEE (reference sequence). CDR3 length: 15 residues.

This clonotype is medium-sized. The CDR3 region has the DNA TGTGCCAGCAGCTTAGAAAGGGAGGGGACTAGCGGGAGCTATGAGCAGTTCTTC. It encodes CASSLEREGTSGSYEQFF. The chain recombines TRBV11-3 with TRBJ2-1; TRBD2 matches at 14 bases. There are 18 residues in the CDR3. CDR1 is SGHNT and CDR2 is YENEEA in the germline V gene. V shed 0 bases and J 8 bases; nucleotides not matched to a gene: 9.